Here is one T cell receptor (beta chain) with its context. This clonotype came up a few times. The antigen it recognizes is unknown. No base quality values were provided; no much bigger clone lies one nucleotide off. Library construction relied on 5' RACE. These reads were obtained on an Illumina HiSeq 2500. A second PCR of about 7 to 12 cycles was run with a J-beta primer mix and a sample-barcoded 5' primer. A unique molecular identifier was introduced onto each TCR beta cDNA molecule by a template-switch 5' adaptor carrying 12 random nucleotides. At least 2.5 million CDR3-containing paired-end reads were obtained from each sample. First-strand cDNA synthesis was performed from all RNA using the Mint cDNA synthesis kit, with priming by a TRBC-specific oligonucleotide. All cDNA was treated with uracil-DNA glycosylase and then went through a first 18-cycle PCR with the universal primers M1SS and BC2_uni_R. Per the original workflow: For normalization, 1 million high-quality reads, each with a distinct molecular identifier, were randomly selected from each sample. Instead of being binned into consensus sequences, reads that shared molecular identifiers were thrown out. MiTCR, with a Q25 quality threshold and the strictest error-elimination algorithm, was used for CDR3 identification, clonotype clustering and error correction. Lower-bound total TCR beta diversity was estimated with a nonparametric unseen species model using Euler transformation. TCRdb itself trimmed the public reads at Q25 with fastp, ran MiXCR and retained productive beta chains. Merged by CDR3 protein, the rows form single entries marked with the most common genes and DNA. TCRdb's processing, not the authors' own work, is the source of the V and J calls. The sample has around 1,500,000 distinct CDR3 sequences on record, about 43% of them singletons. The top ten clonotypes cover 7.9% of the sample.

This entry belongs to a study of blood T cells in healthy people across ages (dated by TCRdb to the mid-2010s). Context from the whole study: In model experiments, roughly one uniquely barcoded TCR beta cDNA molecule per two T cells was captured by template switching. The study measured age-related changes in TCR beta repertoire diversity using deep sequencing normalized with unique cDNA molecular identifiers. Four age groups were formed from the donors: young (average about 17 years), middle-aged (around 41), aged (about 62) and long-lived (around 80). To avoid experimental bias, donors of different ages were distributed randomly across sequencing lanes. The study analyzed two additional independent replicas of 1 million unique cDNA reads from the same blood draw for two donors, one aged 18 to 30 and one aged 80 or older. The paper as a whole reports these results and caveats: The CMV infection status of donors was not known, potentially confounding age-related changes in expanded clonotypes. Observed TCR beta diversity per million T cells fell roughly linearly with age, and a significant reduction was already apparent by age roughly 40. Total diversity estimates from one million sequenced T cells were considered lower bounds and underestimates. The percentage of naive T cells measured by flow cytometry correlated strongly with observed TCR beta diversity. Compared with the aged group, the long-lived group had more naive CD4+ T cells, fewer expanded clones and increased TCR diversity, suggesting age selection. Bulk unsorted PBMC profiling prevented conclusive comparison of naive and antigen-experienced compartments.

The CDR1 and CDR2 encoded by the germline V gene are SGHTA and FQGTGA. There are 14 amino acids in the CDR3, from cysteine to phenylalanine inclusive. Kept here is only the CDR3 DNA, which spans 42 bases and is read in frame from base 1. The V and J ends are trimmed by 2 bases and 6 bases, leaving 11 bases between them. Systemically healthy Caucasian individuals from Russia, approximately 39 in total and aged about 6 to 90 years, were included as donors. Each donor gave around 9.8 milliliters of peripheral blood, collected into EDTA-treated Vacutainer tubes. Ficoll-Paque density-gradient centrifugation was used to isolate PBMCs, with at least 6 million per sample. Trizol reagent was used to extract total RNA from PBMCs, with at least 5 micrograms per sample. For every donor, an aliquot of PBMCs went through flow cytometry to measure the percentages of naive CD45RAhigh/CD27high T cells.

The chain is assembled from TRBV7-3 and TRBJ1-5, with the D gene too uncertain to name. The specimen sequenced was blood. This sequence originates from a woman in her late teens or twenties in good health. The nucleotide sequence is TGTGCCAGCAGCTTAGAAGGCGGTCTTCAGCCCCAGCATTTT. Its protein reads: CASSLEGGLQPQHF. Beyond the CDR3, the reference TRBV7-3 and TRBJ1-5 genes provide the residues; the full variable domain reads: GAGVSQTPSNKVTEKGKYVELRCDPISGHTALYWYRQSLGQGPEFLIYFQGTGAADDSGLPNDRFFAVRPEGSVSTLKIQRTERGDSAVYLCASSLEGGLQPQHFGDGTRLSIL.